These 24 T cell receptor beta chains were all obtained from the same sample, sequenced in a study of human T cells and chemical hapten exposure (dated by TCRdb to the early 2020s). Taken with the paper, the label for time point translates to: patch test 3, about 24 weeks after DPC sensitization. The treatment or condition label for this specimen denotes: therapeutic diphenylcyclopropenone sensitization with weekly scalp DPC. The library was built by means of RACE. Data came from a NextSeq 500. TCRdb reprocessed the public reads (quality trimming at Q25 with fastp, clone calling with MiXCR) and kept in-frame beta chains. A single entry per CDR3 protein holds the most common genes and DNA from its merged rows. The sample has 210,000 or so distinct CDR3 sequences on record, under 25% of them singletons. The leading ten clones occupy roughly 2.4% of the sample. The sequenced sample was whole blood, obtained in connection with sensitization to the hapten diphenylcyclopropenone (DPC). These receptors all come from a woman aged 40-49 years with alopecia areata. Some clones in this sample may be carry-over from other donors' samples.

This clonotype occurred many times. V gene TRBV6-2 or TRBV6-3 combines with J gene TRBJ2-1; D is unresolved. This CDR3 has 14 amino acids. V lost 5 bases, J lost 6 bases, and 14 bases lay in between. Germline CDR1 is MNHEY and CDR2 is SVGEGT. CDR3: CASSTSSSRNEQFF. As DNA, the CDR3 is TGTGCCAGCAGTACCTCGTCTAGTCGCAATGAGCAGTTCTTC.

V usage is TRBV5-1 and J usage is TRBJ2-5, with a tentative D call TRBD2 (5 bases). This CDR3 is 14 amino acids long. Trimming removed 3 bases from V and 5 bases from J, with 14 bases in between. Germline V gene lookup returns CDR1 SGHRS and CDR2 YFSETQ. The DNA for the CDR3 is TGCGCCAGCAGCTCTGGACGGGGAAGCGAGACCCAGTACTTC. Translating gives CASSSGRGSETQYF.

The gene calls are TRBV6-5 and TRBJ1-4; D unclear. This CDR3 region has 17 residues. CDR1 and CDR2 from the germline V gene are MNHEY and SVGAGI. V shed 3 bases and J shed 7 bases, with 21 bases lying between them. The CDR3 region is CASSYQISRGNSEKLFF. CDR3 sequence (DNA): TGTGCCAGCAGTTATCAAATAAGTCGGGGAAACAGTGAAAAACTGTTTTTT.

This clonotype was detected only a few times. This chain uses TRBV24-1 with TRBJ2-1; 8 bases match TRBD2. Losses at the gene ends were 5 bases for V and 7 bases for J; bases not matched to a gene: 9. CDR3 length: 15 residues. CDR1 and CDR2 (germline): KGHDR, SFDVKD. The CDR3: CATSGSGRAWNEQFF. Written as DNA, the CDR3 is TGTGCCACCAGTGGATCCGGGAGGGCCTGGAATGAGCAGTTCTTC.

V usage is TRBV27 and J usage is TRBJ1-5, with D unclear. The V gene's germline CDR1 is MNHEY and CDR2 SMNVEV (reference sequence). The CDR3 extends over 17 amino acids. The V and J ends lost 4 bases and 4 bases respectively, with 20 bases between them. This chain's CDR3 is CASSSRPGPAENQPQHF. CDR3 in DNA: TGTGCCAGCAGTTCTCGGCCAGGCCCGGCCGAAAATCAGCCCCAGCATTTT.

In its sample, this clonotype was seen many times. Here the CDR3 DNA reads TGCAGCGTCCGCCTTAGCGGTTCCTACGAGCAGTACTTC. As protein: CSVRLSGSYEQYF. The J gene is TRBJ2-7, the V gene TRBV29-1, with D possibly being TRBD2 (6 bases). CDR1 and CDR2 (germline): SQVTM, ANQGSEA. The CDR3 spans 13 residues. V lost 6 bases and J 1 base, leaving 13 bases between the germline ends.

The V call is TRBV7-9, the J call TRBJ1-1; D is uncertain. The CDR3 is 15 residues long. Germline-derived CDR1 and CDR2 are SEHNR and FQNEAQ (reference sequence). The V end lost 5 bases, the J end lost 4 bases, and 17 bases lay between the germline ends. The CDR3 nucleotides are TGTGCCAGCAGCAACCAGGCTGCGGTCATCACTGAAGCTTTCTTT. Encoded protein: CASSNQAAVITEAFF.

The chain uses TRBV5-1 and TRBJ2-1, with 11 bases fitting TRBD2. The junction had 9 bases not matched to a gene; V was cut back by 4 bases and J by 6 bases. The CDR3 has 16 amino acids. CDR1 and CDR2 from the germline V gene are SGHRS and YFSETQ. The CDR3 region is CASSRGTSGWGNEQFF. CDR3 DNA: TGCGCCAGCAGCCGCGGGACTAGCGGTTGGGGCAATGAGCAGTTCTTC.

This clonotype was counted between two and nine times. V and J are TRBV29-1 and TRBJ2-1; TRBD2 aligns across 12 bases. Per germline, CDR1 SQVTM and CDR2 ANQGSEA. The length of the CDR3 is 14 residues. V lost 3 bases, J lost 9 bases, and 6 bases stayed unmatched. CDR3 amino acids: CSVDLAGGPGEQFF. The CDR3 DNA reads TGCAGCGTTGATCTAGCGGGAGGGCCCGGTGAGCAGTTCTTC.

A remark on this clonotype: Given a much more abundant clone one base away, this may be a read error. The chain joins TRBV5-6 to TRBJ1-1, with 8 bases matching TRBD1. This CDR3 is built from 14 residues. CDR1 is SGHDT, CDR2 YYEEEE, per germline. The V gene end was trimmed by 0 bases and the J gene end by 4 bases; junction bases not matched to a gene: 2. CDR3 sequence: CASSLGQGTTEAFF. The CDR3 DNA follows: TGTGCCAGCAGCTTGGGACAGGGGACCACTGAAGCTTTCTTT.

The chain couples TRBV28 to TRBJ2-7, with TRBD2 identical over 11 bases. Germline V gives CDR1 MDHEN, CDR2 SYDVKM. J gave up 0 bases and V 2 bases, and 3 bases lay outside the gene matches. The CDR3 runs 16 residues. This chain's CDR3 is CASSLETSGTSYEQYF. The CDR3 bases are TGTGCCAGCAGTTTAGAGACTAGCGGGACCTCCTACGAGCAGTACTTC.

This chain uses TRBV7-8 with TRBJ2-3; D is perhaps TRBD2 (5 bases). CDR3 size: 14 residues. The V end lost 5 bases, the J end lost 3 bases, and 12 bases lay between the germline ends. Germline assignment: CDR1 SGHVS and CDR2 FQNEAQ. The CDR3 region has the DNA TGTGCCAGCAGCCCCCATGGCGGGACAGATACGCAGTATTTT. Translation gives CASSPHGGTDTQYF.

V and J are TRBV2 and TRBJ2-2; the match to TRBD1 covers 10 bases. This CDR3 is 15 amino acids long. The germline V gene has CDR1 SNHLY and CDR2 FYNNEI. V was pared by 6 bases and J by 7 bases, with 8 bases of the junction left unmatched. The CDR3 DNA follows: TGTGCCAGCAGCCCGGGACAGGGGTGGGTCGGGGAGCTGTTTTTT. Translated, it gives CASSPGQGWVGELFF. Filled out from reference TRBV2 and TRBJ2-2, the complete variable domain reads EPEVTQTPSHQVTQMGQEVILRCVPISNHLYFYWYRQILGQKVEFLVSFYNNEISEKSEIFDDQFSVERPDGSNFTLKIRSTKLEDSAMYFCASSPGQGWVGELFFGEGSRLTVL.

About this clonotype: An end of the junction differs from the germline gene, which may be a read error. The J gene is TRBJ2-7, the V gene TRBV5-1; D gene unclear. The CDR3 covers 13 residues. Germline values: CDR1 SGHRS, CDR2 YFSETQ. This chain's CDR3 is CASSLGIMNEKYF. CDR3 sequence (DNA): TGCGCCAGCAGCTTGGGGATTATGAACGAGAAGTACTTC.

The gene calls are TRBV7-8 and TRBJ1-5, with D uncertain. CDR3 length equals 16 residues. Per germline, CDR1 SGHVS and CDR2 FQNEAQ. Trimming shortened V by 5 bases and J by 0 bases, and 14 bases separated the two germline ends. Here the CDR3 reads CASSTRGPNSNQPQHF. In DNA, the CDR3 is TGTGCCAGCAGCACCAGAGGGCCAAATAGCAATCAGCCCCAGCATTTT.

This clonotype was seen only a few times. V gene TRBV25-1 combines with J gene TRBJ1-2; D not certain. The CDR3 is made up of 12 amino acids. Germline CDR1 is MGHDK and CDR2 is SYGVNS. The V end was cut by 6 bases, the J end by 7 bases, with 12 bases between. CDR3: CASRAGFFGYTF. Written as DNA, the CDR3 is TGTGCCAGCAGAGCAGGTTTCTTTGGCTACACCTTC.

This sequence joins TRBV7-3 and TRBJ2-2; D is unresolved. Germline-derived CDR1 and CDR2 are SGHTA and FQGTGA. The V end lost 3 bases, the J end lost 8 bases, and 10 bases lay between the germline ends. The length of the CDR3 is 13 residues. The CDR3 DNA follows: TGTGCCAGCAGCTTGGTGGAATCGGGGGAGCTGTTTTTT. Translation gives CASSLVESGELFF.

The chain joins TRBV9 to TRBJ2-1; 9 bases are a match to TRBD2. V was pared by 3 bases and J by 1 base, with 8 bases of the junction left unmatched. Germline assignment: CDR1 SGDLS and CDR2 YYNGEE. This CDR3 is built from 17 residues. The CDR3 region is CASSGRLAGRSYNEQFF. The DNA for the CDR3 is TGTGCCAGCAGCGGACGCCTAGCGGGGAGGTCCTACAATGAGCAGTTCTTC. The full variable domain, its missing parts supplied by reference TRBV9 and TRBJ2-1, is DSGVTQTPKHLITATGQRVTLRCSPRSGDLSVYWYQQSLDQGLQFLIQYYNGEERAKGNILERFSAQQFPDLHSELNLSSLELGDSALYFCASSGRLAGRSYNEQFFGPGTRLTVL.

The gene calls are TRBV3-1 and TRBJ2-2; no clear D. The CDR3 length is 16 residues. CDR1 is LGHDT and CDR2 is YNNKEL in the germline V gene (reference sequence). V lost 1 base to trimming and J lost 5 bases, with 14 bases between them. The CDR3 loop reads CASSQAGSTRTGELFF. The CDR3 DNA reads as TGTGCCAGCAGCCAAGCAGGTTCCACGCGGACCGGGGAGCTGTTTTTT.

This clonotype has just a few counts. The chain has TRBV29-1 and TRBJ2-7; TRBD1 agrees at 8 bases. Germline CDR1 and CDR2: SQVTM and ANQGSEA. Losses at the gene ends were 5 bases for V and 4 bases for J; bases not matched to a gene: 10. CDR3 length: 14 residues. The CDR3 nucleotides read TGCAGCGTTTCACAGGGGGGAAGCAGTTACGAGCAGTACTTC. It specifies CSVSQGGSSYEQYF.

This chain's CDR3 is CASSPTPQGQNSPLHF. The CDR3 coding sequence is TGTGCCAGCAGTCCTACCCCGCAGGGGCAAAATTCACCCCTCCACTTT. This chain links TRBV27 with TRBJ1-6; D might be TRBD1 (6 bases). Trimming shortened V by 5 bases and J by 7 bases, and 18 bases separated the two germline ends. The CDR3 covers 16 residues. Germline V gene data show CDR1 as MNHEY and CDR2 as SMNVEV (reference sequence).

The chain links TRBV5-1 to TRBJ2-1; 11 positions match TRBD2. CDR1 and CDR2 from the germline V gene are SGHRS and YFSETQ. This CDR3 has 17 amino acids. V shed 3 bases and J 8 bases; nucleotides not matched to a gene: 13. CDR3 amino acids: CASSWGVVAGGFDEQFF. The DNA for the CDR3 is TGCGCCAGCAGCTGGGGTGTCGTAGCGGGAGGGTTTGATGAGCAGTTCTTC.

This clonotype has more than one count but fewer than ten. This rearrangement joins TRBV7-2 to TRBJ2-6; D gene ambiguous. Germline CDR1 SGHTA, CDR2 FQGNSA. This CDR3 is 16 amino acids long. The V gene lost 3 bases and the J gene lost 0 bases, with 9 bases spanning the gap. DNA of the CDR3: TGTGCCAGCAGCTTGGCTTCACTCTCTGGGGCCAACGTCCTGACTTTC. Amino acids: CASSLASLSGANVLTF.

V gene TRBV20-1 combines with J gene TRBJ2-1; D is undetermined. Looked up from germline, CDR1 is DFQATT and CDR2 is SNEGSKA (reference sequence). This CDR3 has 15 residues. Trimming took off 6 bases at V and 6 bases at J, with 21 bases between the two ends. DNA for the CDR3: TGCAGTGCCGCCCGGTGGAACCATAAGAGCAATGAGCAGTTCTTC. Protein product: CSAARWNHKSNEQFF.